This passage covers 32 T cell receptor beta chains from one sample sequenced in a study of regulatory T cells in long-lasting Graves disease. Arm-PCR of CDR3 regions with iRepertoire HTBI primers generated TCR beta libraries. TCRdb reprocessed the multiplex PCR reads via MiXCR and lists one record per CDR3 protein. This table has a few hundred thousand distinct CDR3 sequences, approximately 23% appearing once. The time point is: persistent/refractory GD, antithyroid drugs over 5 years with positive TRAb. TCR sequences were obtained from RNA taken from PBMCs. The source was peripheral blood mononuclear cells (PBMCs), collected when the disease was refractory, from a patient treated with antithyroid drugs. These receptors were obtained from a female donor with Graves disease.

The chain combines TRBV5-5 with TRBJ2-5; the D gene is possibly TRBD1 (7 bases). The CDR3 has 14 residues. The germline gives CDR1 SGHKS, CDR2 YYEKEE (reference sequence). V was cut by 4 bases and J by 3 bases, with 13 bases left in between. The CDR3 here is CASSPPRGEETQYF. In DNA, the CDR3 is TGTGCCAGCAGCCCCCCCAGGGGGGAAGAGACCCAGTACTTC.

This clonotype was seen repeatedly, ten times or more. The gene calls are TRBV7-2 and TRBJ1-4; 7 nucleotides agree with TRBD1. This CDR3 region has 17 residues. Germline V gene sequence: CDR1 SGHTA, CDR2 FQGNSA. Trimming at V came to 1 base and at J to 3 bases, leaving 8 bases not matched to a gene. In DNA, the CDR3 is TGTGCCAGCAGCTTAGTCGAGTGGACAGGCCCTAATGAAAAACTGTTTTTT. It is translated as CASSLVEWTGPNEKLFF.

This clonotype has a count of ten or more. This sequence joins TRBV7-2 and TRBJ1-1; TRBD1 might be the D (5 bases). CDR1 is SGHTA and CDR2 is FQGNSA in the germline V gene. Trimming pared 1 base from V and 4 bases from J, leaving 16 bases between. The CDR3 loop spans 16 amino acids. The CDR3 is CASSLDRGSFSTEAFF. The CDR3 region has the DNA TGTGCCAGCAGCTTAGATAGGGGTTCCTTCTCCACTGAAGCTTTCTTT. Together with reference TRBV7-2 and TRBJ1-1, the CDR3 gives the full variable domain: GAGVSQSPSNKVTEKGKDVELRCDPISGHTALYWYRQSLGQGLEFLIYFQGNSAPDKSGLPSDRFSAERTGGSVSTLTIQRTQQEDSAVYLCASSLDRGSFSTEAFFGQGTRLTVV.

This clonotype was counted at least ten times. The genes are TRBV3-1 and TRBJ1-1; 8 bases align to TRBD1. CDR3 size: 13 residues. In germline, CDR1 is LGHDT, CDR2 YNNKEL (reference sequence). V was clipped by 7 bases and J by 4 bases; unmatched bases: 5. CDR3 sequence (DNA): TGTGCCAGCAACCCTACAGGGGGCACTGAAGCTTTCTTT. This sequence encodes CASNPTGGTEAFF.

This clonotype was counted ten times or more. The CDR3 loop is CASCWVGGRSPLHF. The CDR3 DNA reads TGTGCCAGCTGCTGGGTGGGGGGGAGATCACCCCTCCACTTT. V is TRBV12-3 or TRBV12-4 and J is TRBJ1-6; D possibly corresponds to TRBD1 (5 bases). This CDR3 has 14 amino acids. Trimming took off 8 bases at V and 10 bases at J, with 18 bases between the two ends.

This clonotype was seen a few times. One base away lies a much larger clone, so this may be a sequencing read error. V gene TRBV28 combines with J gene TRBJ1-2, with TRBD1 identical over 9 bases. J gave up 3 bases and V 6 bases, and 11 bases lay outside the gene matches. This CDR3 has 16 residues. Germline CDR1 MDHEN, CDR2 SYDVKM. DNA for the CDR3: TGTGCCAGCAGCCCGGGACAGGGACTTTGGGACTATGGCTACACCTTC. Residues: CASSPGQGLWDYGYTF.

This clonotype was observed many times. The J gene is TRBJ2-7, the V gene TRBV28; 10 nucleotides line up with TRBD1. Trimming took 5 bases from V and 5 from J; bases not matched to a gene: 9. Germline V CDR1 and CDR2: MDHEN, SYDVKM. CDR3 size: 15 residues. DNA of the CDR3: TGTGCCAGCAGTACACCGGGACAGGGGCTCCACGAGCAGTACTTC. Protein sequence: CASSTPGQGLHEQYF.

Note on this clonotype: Just one base apart from a much larger clone, this may be a read error. The chain carries TRBV7-2 and TRBJ1-2; 8 nucleotides agree with TRBD1. The CDR3 sequence is 13 residues long. V lost 4 bases and J lost 7; bases outside the gene matches: 5. CDR1 and CDR2 (germline): SGHTA, FQGNSA. CDR3 region: CASSCDRGGGYTF. In DNA, the CDR3 is TGTGCCAGCAGCTGCGACAGGGGAGGTGGCTACACCTTC.

Regarding this clonotype: With a much larger clone just one base away, this may be a read error. For the CDR3, the DNA is TGTGCCAGCAGGGCGGGACTCACAGAGTCCCAGTACTTC. Translated, it gives CASRAGLTESQYF. V usage is TRBV6-1 and J usage is TRBJ2-5, with TRBD2 as a possible D gene (6 bases). Looked up from germline, CDR1 is MNHNS and CDR2 is SASEGT. This CDR3 comprises 13 residues.

CDR3 sequence (DNA): TGTGCCACCAGTGACTCAAGCACAGGGGAGGAGGTTCGGGAGACCCAGTACTTC. Translated: CATSDSSTGEEVRETQYF. This chain connects TRBV24-1 to TRBJ2-5, with D perhaps matching TRBD1 (7 bases). The CDR3 extends over 18 amino acids. The germline gives CDR1 KGHDR, CDR2 SFDVKD. Deletions cut 4 bases from V and 5 bases from J, with 25 bases between.

This clonotype was seen a few times. CDR3 DNA sequence: TGTGCCAGCAGCCCCATGGGATCACCCCTCCACTTT. Its translation: CASSPMGSPLHF. V gene TRBV6-1 combines with J gene TRBJ1-6; D is unclear. The V end was cut by 6 bases, the J end by 10 bases, with 10 bases between. The CDR3 totals 12 residues. CDR1 and CDR2 (germline): MNHNS, SASEGT.

The gene calls are TRBV12-3 or TRBV12-4 and TRBJ1-5; maybe TRBD1 (5 bases). V was trimmed by 3 bases and J by 7 bases, leaving 19 bases between them. The CDR3 is made up of 16 amino acids. CDR3 region: CASSLGGVFRGQPQHF. In DNA form, the CDR3 reads TGTGCCAGCAGTTTGGGGGGGGTTTTTCGGGGCCAGCCCCAGCATTTT.

This clonotype was counted only a few times. The chain carries TRBV7-2 and TRBJ2-5; D ambiguous. Germline assignment: CDR1 SGHTA and CDR2 FQGNSA. The CDR3 runs 14 residues. Between the trimmed V and J ends, which lost 5 bases and 0 bases, there was a span of 10 bases. In nucleotides, the CDR3 is TGTGCCAGCAGCCCGGGCCCAGACCAAGAGACCCAGTACTTC. Its protein product is CASSPGPDQETQYF.

This clonotype was found many times. J is TRBJ2-6 and V is TRBV28; TRBD1 aligns across 7 bases. CDR1 MDHEN and CDR2 SYDVKM come from the germline V gene. The CDR3 covers 16 residues. Trimming took 3 bases from V and 4 from J; bases not matched to a gene: 6. The CDR3 nucleotides read TGTGCCAGCAGTTTCTCCAGGGGGTACGGGGCCAACGTCCTGACTTTC. Translation: CASSFSRGYGANVLTF.

V and J are TRBV2 and TRBJ1-5; 7 nucleotides match TRBD1. Germline loops: CDR1 SNHLY, CDR2 FYNNEI. Germline trimming cut 8 bases from V and 6 bases from J; bases unmatched to any gene: 7. The CDR3 has 13 amino acids. The CDR3 coding sequence is TGTGCCAGCGCTCTGACAGGGCGTCAGCCCCAGCATTTT. Translating it yields CASALTGRQPQHF.

CDR3 amino acids: CASSLGPGSAVDGYTF. The CDR3 DNA sequence: TGCGCCAGCAGCTTGGGCCCCGGTTCCGCGGTCGATGGCTACACCTTC. This rearrangement joins TRBV5-1 to TRBJ1-2; D call uncertain. The CDR3 contains 16 residues. Germline V gene data show CDR1 as SGHRS and CDR2 as YFSETQ. V lost 0 bases to trimming and J lost 6 bases, with 18 bases between them.

This clonotype was counted a few times. This chain joins TRBV7-2 and TRBJ2-7, with D possibly being TRBD1 (6 bases). Trimming left V 7 bases short and J 0 bases short, with 13 bases between. Germline V gives CDR1 SGHTA, CDR2 FQGNSA. This CDR3 comprises 14 residues. The CDR3 loop reads CASNSGDSSYEQYF. The CDR3 bases are TGTGCCAGCAACTCAGGGGATAGCTCCTACGAGCAGTACTTC.

The V gene is TRBV7-9, the J gene TRBJ2-7, with D maybe TRBD2 (6 bases). The V end was cut by 4 bases, the J end by 7 bases, with 14 bases between. Per the germline V gene, CDR1 is SEHNR and CDR2 is FQNEAQ (reference sequence). The CDR3 loop spans 13 amino acids. The chain's CDR3 is CASSSPEGWEQYF. CDR3 bases: TGTGCCAGCAGCTCGCCGGAGGGTTGGGAGCAGTACTTC. The entire variable domain, with the rest obtained from reference TRBV7-9 and TRBJ2-7, is as follows: DTGVSQNPRHKITKRGQNVTFRCDPISEHNRLYWYRQTLGQGPEFLTYFQNEAQLEKSRLLSDRFSAERPKGSFSTLEIQRTEQGDSAMYLCASSSPEGWEQYFGPGTRLTVT.

The J gene is TRBJ1-1, the V gene TRBV20-1; D ambiguous. Trimming stripped 6 bases from V and 0 bases from J, with 17 bases between. CDR3 length: 15 residues. Per germline, CDR1 DFQATT and CDR2 SNEGSKA (reference sequence). Written as DNA, the CDR3 is TGCAGTGCCGGATCGAGTCCGGATATGAACACTGAAGCTTTCTTT. Amino acids: CSAGSSPDMNTEAFF.

This clonotype was recorded at least ten times. This chain links TRBV6-1 with TRBJ2-5, with no clear D. The V end lost 4 bases, the J end lost 7 bases, and 10 bases lay between the germline ends. Looked up from germline, CDR1 is MNHNS and CDR2 is SASEGT. There are 12 residues in the CDR3. CDR3 protein: CASSGTSVTQYF. CDR3 coding DNA: TGTGCCAGCAGTGGGACGTCGGTGACCCAGTACTTC.

This clonotype was picked up a small number of times. DNA of the CDR3: TGTGCCTGGAGTGTAAGGTCAGAGGCTTTCTTT. The encoded protein is CAWSVRSEAFF. The gene calls are TRBV30 and TRBJ1-1; D is unresolved. V gave up 0 bases and J gave up 11 bases, with 10 bases separating them. The germline V gene has CDR1 GTSNPN and CDR2 SVGIG (reference sequence). The CDR3 loop spans 11 amino acids.

This clonotype turned up a few times. The genes are TRBV29-1 and TRBJ2-5; D gene ambiguous. Germline-derived CDR1 and CDR2 are SQVTM and ANQGSEA. The CDR3 totals 12 residues. V lost 4 bases and J 1 base, leaving 7 bases between the germline ends. DNA for the CDR3: TGCAGCGTTGCAACAGCCCAAGAGACCCAGTACTTC. It translates to CSVATAQETQYF.

This clonotype was counted only a few times. CDR3 region: CASSIAGVQETQYF. The CDR3 nucleotides read TGTGCCAGTAGTATAGCAGGGGTTCAAGAGACCCAGTACTTC. The chain combines TRBV19 with TRBJ2-5; D is perhaps TRBD1 (6 bases). There are 14 residues in the CDR3. Germline assignment: CDR1 LNHDA and CDR2 SQIVND (reference sequence). Deletions cut 1 base from V and 2 bases from J, with 8 bases between.

The V gene is TRBV3-1, the J gene TRBJ2-7, with D possibly being TRBD1 (7 bases). V lost 0 bases, J lost 3 bases, and 12 bases lay in between. The length of the CDR3 is 15 residues. Germline CDR1 and CDR2: LGHDT and YNNKEL (reference sequence). CDR3 nucleotides: TGTGCCAGCAGCCAAGATCAGGGGGGCTACTACGAGCAGTACTTC. It is translated as CASSQDQGGYYEQYF.

The chain's CDR3 is CASNRLAGGPTDTQYF. CDR3 nucleotide sequence: TGCGCCAGCAACCGGCTAGCGGGAGGGCCTACAGATACGCAGTATTTT. The chain employs TRBV5-1 and TRBJ2-3; 12 bases align to TRBD2. The CDR3 runs to 16 residues. Germline values: CDR1 SGHRS, CDR2 YFSETQ. V dropped 6 bases and J dropped 3; count of bases not matched to a gene: 8.

This clonotype was recorded many times. The V and J genes are TRBV2 and TRBJ1-2; 8 bases line up with TRBD1. V trimming: 3 bases; J trimming: 4 bases; junction bases outside the gene matches: 4. The CDR3 covers 14 residues. The germline gives CDR1 SNHLY, CDR2 FYNNEI. This chain's CDR3 is CASSEDRVSYGYTF. In nucleotides, the CDR3 is TGTGCCAGCAGTGAGGACAGGGTGTCCTATGGCTACACCTTC.

This clonotype appeared many times. J is TRBJ2-5 and V is TRBV24-1, with D perhaps TRBD2 (6 bases). V gave up 0 bases and J gave up 4 bases, with 17 bases separating them. The CDR3 has 17 residues. CDR1 is KGHDR and CDR2 is SFDVKD in the germline V gene. The CDR3 DNA reads as TGTGCCACCAGTGATTTGCGGGGGTACGGTGGAGGAGAGACCCAGTACTTC. It yields the protein CATSDLRGYGGGETQYF.

J is TRBJ2-1 and V is TRBV6-1, with TRBD2 matching over 7 bases. From germline, CDR1 is MNHNS and CDR2 SASEGT. V shed 5 bases and J 7 bases; nucleotides not matched to a gene: 11. CDR3 length: 15 amino acids. The CDR3 sequence: CASSRPGLTGNEQFF. CDR3 coding DNA: TGTGCCAGCAGTAGACCGGGACTAACGGGGAATGAGCAGTTCTTC.

This clonotype was seen ten or more times. This rearrangement joins TRBV3-1 to TRBJ1-2; D ambiguous. CDR1 and CDR2 (germline): LGHDT, YNNKEL (reference sequence). V lost 4 bases and J lost 8, with 14 bases in between. CDR3 length: 13 residues. This CDR3 reads CASSPPVRIGYTF. CDR3 DNA: TGTGCCAGCAGCCCGCCCGTAAGGATCGGCTACACCTTC.

This sequence joins TRBV7-9 and TRBJ2-6, with unresolved D. V was trimmed by 4 bases and J by 4 bases, leaving 14 bases between them. The CDR3 runs 16 residues. CDR1 SEHNR and CDR2 FQNEAQ come from the germline V gene (reference sequence). The CDR3 DNA follows: TGTGCCAGCAGCTGGCAAGGGATAGCCGGGGCCAACGTCCTGACTTTC. Translated, it gives CASSWQGIAGANVLTF.

About this clonotype itself: At one end, the junction sequence differs from germline, possibly due to a read error. The V call is TRBV6-2 or TRBV6-3, the J call TRBJ2-5; D call uncertain. Looked up from germline, CDR1 is MNHEY and CDR2 is SVGEGT. The CDR3 contains 14 residues. The CDR3 here is CASSKHADQETRYF. CDR3 nucleotide sequence: TGTGCCAGCAGCAAACATGCGGATCAAGAGACCCGGTACTTC.

This clonotype has at least ten counts. V usage is TRBV2 and J usage is TRBJ1-1; D might be TRBD1 (5 bases). Germline V gene sequence: CDR1 SNHLY, CDR2 FYNNEI. There are 14 residues in the CDR3. V was clipped by 8 bases and J by 0 bases, with 13 bases between them. DNA for the CDR3: TGTGCCAGCGGGGGTTATCGGATGAACACTGAAGCTTTCTTT. Its translation: CASGGYRMNTEAFF. Looking up the rest from reference TRBV2 and TRBJ1-1 gives the full variable domain: EPEVTQTPSHQVTQMGQEVILRCVPISNHLYFYWYRQILGQKVEFLVSFYNNEISEKSEIFDDQFSVERPDGSNFTLKIRSTKLEDSAMYFCASGGYRMNTEAFFGQGTRLTVV.